A single T cell receptor (beta chain) is shown here with its context. The assay was immunoSEQ multiplex PCR, and TCRdb's table has in-frame clones only and misses some. The sample holds a few million clones, about 94% seen once. This entry comes from a study of shared clonotypes between healthy human individuals. Investigators divided CD4+ cells into CD45RA+ naive and CD45RA-negative memory subsets. The CDR3 covers 16 residues. Germline CDR1 is MNHNS and CDR2 is SASEGT. The V gene end was trimmed by 4 bases and the J gene end by 1 base; junction bases not matched to a gene: 3. J is TRBJ2-2 and V is TRBV6-1; 10 nucleotides align to TRBD1. Sample: naive CD4+ T cells sorted from blood. Subset noted: CD45RA+ positively selected. The clonotype comes from a man between 18 and 29 years old in good health. The CDR3 nucleotides read TGTGCCAGCAGTGTGGGACAGGGGAAGAACACCGGGGAGCTGTTTTTT. Its translation: CASSVGQGKNTGELFF.